These 3 T cell receptor beta chains came from one sample sequenced in a study of human T cells and chemical hapten exposure. Regarding time point: patch test 1, 2 weeks after DPC sensitization. The treatment denotes: therapeutic diphenylcyclopropenone sensitization with weekly scalp DPC. Via MiXCR, TCRdb re-called the RACE reads, giving one row per CDR3 protein. Of fewer than 200,000 distinct CDR3 sequences listed, around 24% are singletons. This specimen was whole blood, taken in connection with sensitization to the hapten diphenylcyclopropenone (DPC). The receptor set was obtained from a woman aged 45-65 years with alopecia areata. Some clones in this sample may be carry-over from other donors' samples.

The CDR3 DNA sequence: TGTGCCAGCAGTTACTCGCCGGGCAGGGCCAATTCACCCCTCCACTTT. This codes for CASSYSPGRANSPLHF. The chain couples TRBV6-5 to TRBJ1-6; D may be TRBD1 (5 bases). Per germline, CDR1 MNHEY and CDR2 SVGAGI. This CDR3 has 16 residues. Trimming pared 0 bases from V and 7 bases from J, leaving 13 bases between.

The rearrangement joins TRBV29-1 to TRBJ1-2, with D uncertain. The V and J ends lost 2 bases and 6 bases respectively, with 10 bases between them. The germline V gene has CDR1 SQVTM and CDR2 ANQGSEA. This CDR3 comprises 12 residues. CDR3 bases: TGCAGCGTTGAAAGTCAGTCCGATGGCTACACCTTC. Protein sequence: CSVESQSDGYTF.

The chain recombines TRBV29-1 with TRBJ2-7, with 8 bases lining up with TRBD2. Germline CDR1 and CDR2: SQVTM and ANQGSEA. CDR3 size: 13 residues. Trimming at V came to 4 bases and at J to 3 bases, leaving 5 bases not matched to a gene. The CDR3 DNA follows: TGCAGCGTTGCCCGACTAGCGAGCTACGAGCAGTACTTC. This encodes CSVARLASYEQYF.